The clone carrying this TCR beta chain was observed many times. Antigen specificity is unknown. The study amplified TCR beta CDR3 regions using RNA transcripts. RT-PCR in the first round used HTBI primers; a second-round multiplex PCR followed. TCRdb reanalysed the multiplex PCR reads using MiXCR and keeps one entry per CDR3 protein. The sample shows around 400,000 distinct CDR3 sequences, roughly 20% of them seen only once. This entry is derived from a study of Graves' ophthalmopathy and Graves' hyperthyroidism. General study results and limits: Blood repertoires reportedly contained most expanded thyroid clonotypes above 0.001 frequency.

CDR1 is MNHNS, CDR2 SASEGT, per germline. CDR3 length: 15 amino acids. Losses at the gene ends were 6 bases for V and 4 bases for J; bases not matched to a gene: 8. The chain combines TRBV6-1 with TRBJ1-1; 10 positions match TRBD1. The origin of this receptor is a woman aged 18-29 years with stable Graves' hyperthyroidism. What was sequenced was peripheral blood. Here the CDR3 reads CASRTGTGVTTEAFF. In DNA form, the CDR3 reads TGTGCCAGCAGGACCGGGACAGGGGTGACCACTGAAGCTTTCTTT.